This paragraph covers one T cell receptor beta chain sequence. This entry comes from a study of blood T cell repertoires in COVID-19. Study information: Material from acute and convalescent COVID-19 was sourced from the United States, Italy and Spain. From T cells, B-cell-depleted T cells, or PBMCs came the material, which was cDNA or gDNA.

Original handling: Amplification of reference gene primers was used by the study to estimate nucleated cell counts. The protocol was immunoSEQ multiplex PCR, while the TCRdb copy is restricted to in-frame clones and leaves out a portion. V and J calls and clone size are given by that table; D and trimming were obtained from the DNA. The table has 90,000 to 120,000 clones, about 91% seen once. The CDR3 contains 13 residues. The germline CDR1 and CDR2 sequences are DFQATT and SNEGSKA (reference sequence). Trimming cost V 3 bases and J 3 bases, with 11 bases left between them. The sequenced sample was peripheral blood. V is TRBV20-1 and J is TRBJ2-5; tentatively, D is TRBD2 (7 bases). The TCR was taken from a man between 45 and 60 years old with active or convalescent COVID-19. Written as DNA, the CDR3 is TGCAGTGCTAGTACAGGGACTAAAGAGACCCAGTACTTC. This codes for CSASTGTKETQYF.